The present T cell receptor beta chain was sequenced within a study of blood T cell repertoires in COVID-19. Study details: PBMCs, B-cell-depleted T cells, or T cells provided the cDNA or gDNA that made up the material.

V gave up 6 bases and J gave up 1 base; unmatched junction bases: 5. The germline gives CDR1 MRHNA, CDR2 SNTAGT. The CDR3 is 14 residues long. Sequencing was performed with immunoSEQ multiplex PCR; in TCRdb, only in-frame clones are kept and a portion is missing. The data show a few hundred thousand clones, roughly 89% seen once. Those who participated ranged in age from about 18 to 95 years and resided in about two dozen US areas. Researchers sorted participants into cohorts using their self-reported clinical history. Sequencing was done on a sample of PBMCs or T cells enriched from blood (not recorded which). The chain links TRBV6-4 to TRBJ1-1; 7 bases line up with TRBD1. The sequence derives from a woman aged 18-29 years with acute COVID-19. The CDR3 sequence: CASSQGEANTEAFF. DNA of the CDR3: TGTGCCAGCAGCCAGGGGGAGGCGAACACTGAAGCTTTCTTT.